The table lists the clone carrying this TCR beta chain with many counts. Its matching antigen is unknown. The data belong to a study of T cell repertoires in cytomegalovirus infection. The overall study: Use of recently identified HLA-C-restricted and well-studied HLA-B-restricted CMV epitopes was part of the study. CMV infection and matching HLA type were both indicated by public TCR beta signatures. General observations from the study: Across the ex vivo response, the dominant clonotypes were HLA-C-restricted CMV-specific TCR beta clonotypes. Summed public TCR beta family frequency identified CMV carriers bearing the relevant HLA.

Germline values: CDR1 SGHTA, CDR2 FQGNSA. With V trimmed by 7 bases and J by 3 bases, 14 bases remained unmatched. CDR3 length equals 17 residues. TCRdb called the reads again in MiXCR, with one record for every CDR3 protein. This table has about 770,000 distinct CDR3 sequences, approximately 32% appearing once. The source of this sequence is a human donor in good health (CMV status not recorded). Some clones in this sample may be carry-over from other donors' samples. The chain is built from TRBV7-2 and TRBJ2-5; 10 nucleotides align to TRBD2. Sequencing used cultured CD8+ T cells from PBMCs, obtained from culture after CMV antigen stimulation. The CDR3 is CASTPGAGGMGKETQYF. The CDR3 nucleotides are TGTGCCAGCACTCCCGGAGCGGGGGGGATGGGAAAAGAGACCCAGTACTTC. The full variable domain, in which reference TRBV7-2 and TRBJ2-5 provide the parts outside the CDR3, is GAGVSQSPSNKVTEKGKDVELRCDPISGHTALYWYRQSLGQGLEFLIYFQGNSAPDKSGLPSDRFSAERTGGSVSTLTIQRTQQEDSAVYLCASTPGAGGMGKETQYFGPGTRLLVL.